This record looks at one TCR beta chain sequence and its context. This CDR3 is 16 amino acids long. From germline, CDR1 is LNHDA and CDR2 SQIVND (reference sequence). Trimming took off 1 base at V and 0 bases at J, with 11 bases between the two ends. This specimen comes from a study of control samples from healthy donors and cancer patients. Measured with immunoSEQ multiplex PCR; TCRdb has only the in-frame clones, and not every one. The data contain roughly 86,000 clones, roughly 91% of them singletons. The sequenced material came from blood. This TCR was recovered from a man aged 25 to 40 in good health. The chain recombines TRBV19 with TRBJ2-3; weak D call: TRBD2 (5 bases). DNA for the CDR3: TGTGCCAGTAGTATAGGGAGGACGGCTAGCACAGATACGCAGTATTTT. Encoded protein: CASSIGRTASTDTQYF.